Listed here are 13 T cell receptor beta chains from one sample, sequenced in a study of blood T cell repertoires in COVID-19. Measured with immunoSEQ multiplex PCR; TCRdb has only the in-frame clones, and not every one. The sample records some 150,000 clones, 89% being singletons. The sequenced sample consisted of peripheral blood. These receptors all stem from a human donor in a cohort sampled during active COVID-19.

In DNA, the CDR3 is TGTGCCAGCAGCGGCCCCAGGACAGGGGGCATCTATGGCTACACCTTC. It is translated as CASSGPRTGGIYGYTF. V and J are TRBV9 and TRBJ1-2; 11 bases are shared with TRBD1. V trimming: 3 bases; J trimming: 4 bases; junction bases outside the gene matches: 8. CDR1 is SGDLS and CDR2 is YYNGEE in the germline V gene. This CDR3 contains 16 residues.

The CDR3 DNA follows: TGTGCCAGCAGCGTAGGTCTAGCGGGGGGCCGCCATGAGCAGTTCTTC. It codes for CASSVGLAGGRHEQFF. The chain employs TRBV9 and TRBJ2-1; 11 bases map to TRBD2. V shed 0 bases and J 8 bases; nucleotides not matched to a gene: 7. CDR3 length equals 16 residues. Germline CDR1 reads SGDLS; CDR2 reads YYNGEE.

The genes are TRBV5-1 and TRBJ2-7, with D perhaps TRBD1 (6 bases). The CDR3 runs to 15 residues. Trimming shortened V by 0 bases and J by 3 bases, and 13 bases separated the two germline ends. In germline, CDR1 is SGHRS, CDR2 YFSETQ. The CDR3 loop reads CASSLVGTNFYEQYF. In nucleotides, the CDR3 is TGCGCCAGCAGCTTGGTGGGGACAAATTTCTACGAGCAGTACTTC.

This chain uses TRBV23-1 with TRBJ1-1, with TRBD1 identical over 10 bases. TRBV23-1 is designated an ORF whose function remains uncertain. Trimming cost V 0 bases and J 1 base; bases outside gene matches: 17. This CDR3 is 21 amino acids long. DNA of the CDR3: TGCGCCAGCAGTCAATCGGTCGAGAGCTGGGGACGGGACAGGGGGAACACTGAAGCTTTCTTT. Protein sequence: CASSQSVESWGRDRGNTEAFF.

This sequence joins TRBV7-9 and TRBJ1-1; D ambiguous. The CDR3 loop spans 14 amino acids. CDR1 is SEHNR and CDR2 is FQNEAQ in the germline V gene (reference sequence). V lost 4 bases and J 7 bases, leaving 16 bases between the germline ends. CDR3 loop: CASSSPVGVSEAFF. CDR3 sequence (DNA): TGTGCCAGCAGCTCCCCGGTCGGGGTGAGTGAAGCTTTCTTT.

The CDR3 spells CASSRRVTGRGAFF. DNA for the CDR3: TGTGCCAGCAGTAGGAGGGTGACAGGGAGAGGAGCTTTCTTT. The chain combines TRBV6-2 or TRBV6-3 with TRBJ1-1; TRBD1 matches at 7 bases. The CDR3 runs 14 residues. Germline assignment: CDR1 MNHEY and CDR2 SVGEGT. V trimming: 5 bases; J trimming: 10 bases; junction bases outside the gene matches: 13.

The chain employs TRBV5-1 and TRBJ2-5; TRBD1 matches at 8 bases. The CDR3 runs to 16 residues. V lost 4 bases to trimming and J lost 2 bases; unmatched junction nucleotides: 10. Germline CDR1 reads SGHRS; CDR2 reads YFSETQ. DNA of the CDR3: TGCGCCAGCAGCCCGCCACAGGGGGGTATACAAGAGACCCAGTACTTC. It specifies CASSPPQGGIQETQYF.

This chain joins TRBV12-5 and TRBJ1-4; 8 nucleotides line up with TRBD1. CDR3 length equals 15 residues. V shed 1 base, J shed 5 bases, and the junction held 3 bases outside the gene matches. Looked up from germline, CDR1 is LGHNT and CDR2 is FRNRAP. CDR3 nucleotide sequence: TGTGCTAGTGGTTTGGCGACAGGGGAAAATGAAAAACTGTTTTTT. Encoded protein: CASGLATGENEKLFF.

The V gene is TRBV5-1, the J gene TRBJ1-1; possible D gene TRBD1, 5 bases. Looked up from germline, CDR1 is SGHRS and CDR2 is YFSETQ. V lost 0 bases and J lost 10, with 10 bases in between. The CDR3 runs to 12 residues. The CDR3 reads CASSLEGGVAFF. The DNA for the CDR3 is TGCGCCAGCAGCTTGGAGGGAGGGGTAGCTTTCTTT.

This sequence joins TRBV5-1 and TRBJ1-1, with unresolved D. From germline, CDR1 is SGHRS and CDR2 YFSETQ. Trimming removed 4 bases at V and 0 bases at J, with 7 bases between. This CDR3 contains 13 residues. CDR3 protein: CASSPHMNTEAFF. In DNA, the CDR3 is TGCGCCAGCAGCCCCCACATGAACACTGAAGCTTTCTTT. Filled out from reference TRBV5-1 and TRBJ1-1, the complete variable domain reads KAGVTQTPRYLIKTRGQQVTLSCSPISGHRSVSWYQQTPGQGLQFLFEYFSETQRNKGNFPGRFSGRQFSNSRSEMNVSTLELGDSALYLCASSPHMNTEAFFGQGTRLTVV.

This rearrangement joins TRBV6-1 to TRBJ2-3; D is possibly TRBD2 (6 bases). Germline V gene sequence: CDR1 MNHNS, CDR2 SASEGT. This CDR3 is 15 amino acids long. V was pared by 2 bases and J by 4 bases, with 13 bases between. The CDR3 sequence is CASSEQRALPDTQYF. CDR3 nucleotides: TGTGCCAGCAGTGAACAGCGGGCCCTCCCAGATACGCAGTATTTT.

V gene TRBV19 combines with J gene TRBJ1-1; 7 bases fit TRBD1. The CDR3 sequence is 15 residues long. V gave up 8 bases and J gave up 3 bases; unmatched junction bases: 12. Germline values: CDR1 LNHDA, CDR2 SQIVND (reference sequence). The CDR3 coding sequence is TGTGCCAGTCAGACAGGGCTCGGAGCGGACACTGAAGCTTTCTTT. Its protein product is CASQTGLGADTEAFF.

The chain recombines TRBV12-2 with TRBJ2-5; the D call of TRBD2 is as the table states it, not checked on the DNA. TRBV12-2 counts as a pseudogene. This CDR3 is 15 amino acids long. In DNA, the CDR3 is TGTGCAAGTCGGTTGACTAGCGGGAGTGTGGAGACCCAGTACTTC. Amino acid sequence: CASRLTSGSVETQYF.